The TCR beta chain under discussion was sequenced for a study of monozygotic twins with inflammatory bowel disease. Approximately 4,000 ng of total RNA went into each TCR library. Added by template switching were UMIs that each held a 6-nucleotide sample barcode. Two nested PCRs, of around 15 and 9 cycles, processed TCRalpha and TCRbeta cDNA. TCRdb reprocessed the 5' RACE reads, keeping one entry per CDR3 protein, no DNA. The sample has over 350,000 distinct CDR3 sequences, and its top ten clones hold around 2.6%. General study findings and limits: In the analysis, different T cell subtypes could not be told apart.

In germline, CDR1 is MNHEY, CDR2 SVGEGT. The length of the CDR3 is 15 residues. As for this clonotype: Its antigen is as yet unknown.

This chain connects TRBV6-2 or TRBV6-3 to TRBJ1-2; TCRdb picks TRBD1, but there is no DNA to check that call. The sequence was obtained from a human donor with ulcerative colitis or Crohn's disease, or a healthy co-twin of an affected twin (not recorded which). Sequencing used blood. CDR3 region: CASRPSGQGKDGYTF.